Below are 22 T cell receptor beta chains sequenced from a single sample in a study of OX40 agonist ivuxolimab in advanced cancers. Library creation used the immunoSEQ multiplex PCR assay. Drawn from immuneACCESS, this table holds only the in-frame rearrangements with V and J called that TCRdb kept. Clones are partly lost; checked studies trace under half to an unresolved V gene and leave the rest unexplained. The sample has about 90,000 clones on record, under 95% of them singletons. About 9% of the sample goes to the ten largest clones. The specimen was CD4+ or CD8+ T cells sorted from blood, collected in a trial of the OX40 agonist ivuxolimab. The receptors here all came from an adult with an advanced solid tumor such as melanoma, head and neck, liver or kidney cancer.

In its sample, this clone ranks as large. This rearrangement joins TRBV29-1 to TRBJ1-3; D is uncertain. Trimming took off 1 base at V and 4 bases at J, with 8 bases between the two ends. The length of the CDR3 is 13 residues. Germline V gene sequence: CDR1 SQVTM, CDR2 ANQGSEA. The CDR3 loop is CSVEASVGNTIYF. CDR3 in DNA: TGCAGCGTTGAAGCATCGGTAGGAAACACCATATATTTT.

The chain recombines TRBV7-9 with TRBJ1-1, with D unclear. Germline V gene lookup returns CDR1 SEHNR and CDR2 FQNEAQ (reference sequence). Trimming removed 6 bases from V and 6 bases from J, with 14 bases in between. This CDR3 spans 13 amino acids. The CDR3 coding sequence is TGTGCCAGCAGTCGGACCAACCCCCCTGAAGCTTTCTTT. It codes for CASSRTNPPEAFF.

This chain connects TRBV19 to TRBJ2-3; 9 bases fit TRBD1. The CDR3 covers 14 residues. V lost 2 bases and J lost 6; bases outside the gene matches: 3. Germline V lookup: CDR1 LNHDA, CDR2 SQIVND (reference sequence). CDR3 bases: TGTGCCAGTAGTATAAGGACAGGGGTGGATACGCAGTATTTT. It specifies CASSIRTGVDTQYF.

This sequence joins TRBV29-1 and TRBJ2-3; possible D gene TRBD2, 5 bases. Trimming shortened V by 0 bases and J by 2 bases, and 12 bases separated the two germline ends. The CDR3 sequence is 15 residues long. Germline V gene lookup returns CDR1 SQVTM and CDR2 ANQGSEA. The CDR3 loop reads CSVEEPSGYTDTQYF. Here the CDR3 DNA reads TGCAGCGTTGAAGAGCCAAGCGGTTACACAGATACGCAGTATTTT.

V is TRBV7-9 and J is TRBJ2-7; D perhaps matches TRBD1 (6 bases). CDR1 is SEHNR, CDR2 FQNEAQ, per germline (reference sequence). V gave up 5 bases and J gave up 1 base, with 9 bases separating them. The length of the CDR3 is 13 residues. The DNA of the CDR3 is TGTGCCAGCAGCCCCACAGGGTCCTACGAGCAGTACTTC. Encoded protein: CASSPTGSYEQYF.

This chain joins TRBV2 and TRBJ1-2; D is perhaps TRBD1 (6 bases). The V gene lost 6 bases and the J gene lost 4 bases, with 9 bases spanning the gap. The germline gives CDR1 SNHLY, CDR2 FYNNEI. The CDR3 consists of 12 residues. The CDR3 sequence: CASRVGGYGYTF. The CDR3, as DNA: TGTGCCAGCAGAGTAGGGGGCTATGGCTACACCTTC.

The rearrangement links TRBV6-5 to TRBJ1-2, with TRBD1 identical over 7 bases. V dropped 2 bases and J dropped 0; count of bases not matched to a gene: 6. This CDR3 is 16 amino acids long. Germline-derived CDR1 and CDR2 are MNHEY and SVGAGI. In nucleotides, the CDR3 is TGTGCCAGCAGTTACCGACAGGGTACAGCTAACTATGGCTACACCTTC. Translated, it gives CASSYRQGTANYGYTF.

This chain joins TRBV29-1 and TRBJ2-7; tentatively, D is TRBD2 (6 bases). V was shortened by 4 bases and J by 5 bases, with 18 bases between the two germline ends. CDR3 length: 14 amino acids. Germline V gene sequence: CDR1 SQVTM, CDR2 ANQGSEA. CDR3 region: CSVAGWGRRDEQYF. In DNA, the CDR3 is TGCAGCGTTGCGGGTTGGGGCAGGAGGGACGAGCAGTACTTC.

The chain combines TRBV27 with TRBJ2-7; 8 positions agree with TRBD2. The trim removed 11 bases at V and 2 bases at J, leaving 8 bases unmatched. The CDR3 loop spans 13 amino acids. Germline V gene lookup returns CDR1 MNHEY and CDR2 SMNVEV (reference sequence). In nucleotides, the CDR3 is TGTGCCTCCGCAGCGGGGGAGGCCTACGAGCAGTACTTC. It encodes CASAAGEAYEQYF.

The chain uses TRBV28 and TRBJ1-2, with 7 positions matching TRBD1. CDR1 MDHEN and CDR2 SYDVKM come from the germline V gene. The CDR3 is 13 amino acids. The J segment lost 4 bases and the V segment lost 5 bases, leaving 4 bases of the junction unmatched. DNA for the CDR3: TGTGCCAGCAGTCCCAGGACAGGCTATGGCTACACCTTC. Protein product: CASSPRTGYGYTF.

The chain employs TRBV25-1 and TRBJ2-7; 7 bases fit TRBD2. Germline CDR1 MGHDK, CDR2 SYGVNS. V shed 0 bases and J 2 bases; nucleotides not matched to a gene: 4. The CDR3 runs to 15 residues. This chain's CDR3 is CASSEYGAGAYEQYF. The CDR3 DNA follows: TGTGCCAGCAGTGAATATGGGGCGGGAGCCTACGAGCAGTACTTC.

A single count supports this clone. The chain couples TRBV29-1 to TRBJ2-1, with a weak D call TRBD1 (6 bases). The CDR3 is 13 amino acids. V shed 7 bases and J shed 0 bases, with 10 bases lying between them. The germline V gene encodes CDR1 SQVTM and CDR2 ANQGSEA. Here the CDR3 DNA reads TGCAGCGCGGAAGGGGGCTCCTACAATGAGCAGTTCTTC. Protein sequence: CSAEGGSYNEQFF.

This chain links TRBV9 with TRBJ2-5, with TRBD1 identical over 8 bases. CDR3 length: 14 amino acids. CDR1 and CDR2 (germline): SGDLS, YYNGEE. The trim removed 2 bases at V and 2 bases at J, leaving 2 bases unmatched. The DNA of the CDR3 is TGTGCCAGCAGCGTGGGACAGGCTCAAGAGACCCAGTACTTC. It yields the protein CASSVGQAQETQYF.

V is TRBV27 and J is TRBJ2-7, with TRBD1 identical over 8 bases. The CDR3 runs to 15 residues. Germline CDR1 MNHEY, CDR2 SMNVEV (reference sequence). Unmatched junction bases numbered 9, after V lost 4 bases and J lost 4 bases. CDR3 protein: CASSSGQGGGYEQYF. CDR3 nucleotide sequence: TGTGCCAGCAGTTCAGGACAGGGTGGTGGATACGAGCAGTACTTC.

The chain carries TRBV2 and TRBJ2-5, with D tentatively TRBD1 or TRBD2 (5 bases each). Germline V gives CDR1 SNHLY, CDR2 FYNNEI. The CDR3 is 14 amino acids. V gave up 6 bases and J gave up 2 bases, with 13 bases separating them. The CDR3 nucleotides read TGTGCCAGCAGACCGGGACGGCCACAAGAGACCCAGTACTTC. It specifies CASRPGRPQETQYF. Full variable domain (missing parts from reference TRBV2 and TRBJ2-5): EPEVTQTPSHQVTQMGQEVILRCVPISNHLYFYWYRQILGQKVEFLVSFYNNEISEKSEIFDDQFSVERPDGSNFTLKIRSTKLEDSAMYFCASRPGRPQETQYFGPGTRLLVL.

The chain is built from TRBV6-4 and TRBJ1-4, with D perhaps TRBD1 (6 bases). Germline CDR1 and CDR2: MRHNA and SNTAGT. The CDR3 loop spans 19 amino acids. V was cut by 5 bases and J by 6 bases, with 28 bases left in between. The DNA for the CDR3 is TGTGCCAGCAGTATATACGACAGGCCGGGGGACGAGGGGTATGAAAAACTGTTTTTT. Protein product: CASSIYDRPGDEGYEKLFF.

This chain links TRBV6-1 with TRBJ2-6; D is possibly TRBD1 (5 bases). V lost 1 base to trimming and J lost 0 bases, with 7 bases between them. This CDR3 comprises 16 residues. Germline V gene data show CDR1 as MNHNS and CDR2 as SASEGT. CDR3 protein: CASSEETGSGANVLTF. The CDR3 nucleotides read TGTGCCAGCAGTGAAGAAACAGGCTCTGGGGCCAACGTCCTGACTTTC.

CDR3 in DNA: TGTGCCAGTAGTGAATTTGTAGGGCGTGGGGAGACCCAGTACTTC. It translates to CASSEFVGRGETQYF. The genes are TRBV19 and TRBJ2-5; D is unresolved. CDR3 size: 15 residues. Trimming cost V 5 bases and J 5 bases, with 18 bases left between them. The V gene's germline CDR1 is LNHDA and CDR2 SQIVND (reference sequence).

V gene TRBV19 combines with J gene TRBJ2-5, with 8 nucleotides matching TRBD2. The V gene's germline CDR1 is LNHDA and CDR2 SQIVND (reference sequence). J lost 4 bases, V lost 8 bases, and 9 bases had no gene match. The CDR3 loop spans 14 amino acids. CDR3 sequence (DNA): TGTGCCAGTTCACCGGGAGGGCAGGGAGAGACCCAGTACTTC. Translation: CASSPGGQGETQYF.

The rearrangement links TRBV18 to TRBJ1-5, with 8 bases that match TRBD1. The CDR3 is 14 residues long. Germline loops: CDR1 KGHSH, CDR2 LQKENI. V lost 6 bases, J lost 5 bases, and 6 bases stayed unmatched. CDR3 region: CASSGGQGDQPQHF. As DNA, the CDR3 is TGTGCCAGCTCCGGAGGACAGGGCGATCAGCCCCAGCATTTT.

The chain links TRBV6-6 to TRBJ2-7; no clear D. This CDR3 contains 15 residues. Trimming left V 8 bases short and J 2 bases short, with 19 bases between. The germline V gene encodes CDR1 MNHNY and CDR2 SVGAGI (reference sequence). The CDR3, as DNA: TGTGCCAGCGAAAGTGGTCGGCTGGCCCCCTACGAGCAGTACTTC. Translating gives CASESGRLAPYEQYF.

The rearrangement joins TRBV7-9 to TRBJ2-5; no definite D call. The J call may be faulty, since TRBJ2-7 better matches the DNA end. The V gene's germline CDR1 is SEHNR and CDR2 FQNEAQ (reference sequence). The CDR3 totals 13 residues. CDR3 bases: TGTGCCAGCAGTGTATACCCCTCCTACGAGCAGTACTTC. This sequence encodes CASSVYPSYEQYF.